The 10 T cell receptor beta chains given below trace back to one sample, sequenced in a study of shared clonotypes between healthy human individuals. The protocol was immunoSEQ multiplex PCR, while the TCRdb copy is restricted to in-frame clones and leaves out a portion. The repertoire holds about 1,800,000 clones, about 95% seen once, with 1.2% in the top ten. Positive CCR7 selection of CD45RO-negative cells yielded the naive CD8 cells, and terminally differentiated effector memory CD45RA+ cells were excluded. The source material was naive CD8+ T cells sorted from blood. The source is a man between 18 and 29 years old in good health.

This chain links TRBV5-4 with TRBJ2-3; D is possibly TRBD2 (5 bases). V was shortened by 4 bases and J by 4 bases, with 16 bases between the two germline ends. The CDR3 has 15 amino acids. CDR1 and CDR2 (germline): SGHNT, YYREEE (reference sequence). The CDR3 reads CASSTDPLRADTQYF. CDR3 DNA sequence: TGTGCCAGCAGCACCGACCCCCTGAGGGCAGATACGCAGTATTTT.

V and J are TRBV6-1 and TRBJ2-7; TRBD2 matches at 8 bases. The trim removed 3 bases at V and 3 bases at J, leaving 10 bases unmatched. Looked up from germline, CDR1 is MNHNS and CDR2 is SASEGT. CDR3 length: 16 residues. The CDR3 DNA is TGTGCCAGCAGTGATAGGCTAGCGGGTGAATTCTACGAGCAGTACTTC. Translated, it gives CASSDRLAGEFYEQYF.

About this clone: The same CDR3 is also encoded by other DNA sequences in this sample. This chain links TRBV30 with TRBJ1-2, with 7 bases matching TRBD1. Germline CDR1 reads GTSNPN; CDR2 reads SVGIG (reference sequence). After removal of 0 bases from V and 4 bases from J, the junction contained 2 bases not matched to a gene. This CDR3 is built from 13 residues. The CDR3: CAWSVGGSYGYTF. CDR3 coding DNA: TGTGCCTGGAGTGTAGGGGGCAGCTATGGCTACACCTTC. The full variable domain, rest sourced from reference TRBV30 and TRBJ1-2, is SQTIHQWPATLVQPVGSPLSLECTVEGTSNPNLYWYRQAAGRGLQLLFYSVGIGQISSEVPQNLSASRPQDRQFILSSKKLLLSDSGFYLCAWSVGGSYGYTFGSGTRLTVV.

In its sample, this clone was seen once. The rearrangement joins TRBV27 to TRBJ2-5; a weak D match, TRBD2 (7 bases). The CDR3 has 16 amino acids. The ends were cut back, 2 bases at V and 3 bases at J, with 16 bases in the middle. CDR1 is MNHEY and CDR2 is SMNVEV in the germline V gene (reference sequence). CDR3 residues: CASSLRGEGLKETQYF. The CDR3 nucleotides are TGTGCCAGCAGTTTAAGGGGGGAGGGCCTTAAAGAGACCCAGTACTTC.

V usage is TRBV2 and J usage is TRBJ2-1, with TRBD2 matching over 8 bases. The J segment lost 4 bases and the V segment lost 5 bases, leaving 4 bases of the junction unmatched. This CDR3 spans 14 amino acids. Germline V gives CDR1 SNHLY, CDR2 FYNNEI. CDR3 DNA: TGTGCCAGCAGTCCGGGACTAGGATACAATGAGCAGTTCTTC. Its protein product is CASSPGLGYNEQFF.

V gene TRBV19 combines with J gene TRBJ2-7, with 7 bases matching TRBD1. V dropped 5 bases and J dropped 1; count of bases not matched to a gene: 8. Germline assignment: CDR1 LNHDA and CDR2 SQIVND (reference sequence). The CDR3 runs 15 residues. The CDR3 protein is CASSPSGTVSYEQYF. The CDR3 DNA reads TGTGCCAGTAGTCCATCCGGGACAGTATCCTACGAGCAGTACTTC.

This rearrangement joins TRBV13 to TRBJ2-2; no clear D gene. V gave up 3 bases and J gave up 6 bases, with 8 bases separating them. CDR3 size: 13 residues. CDR1 is PRHDT, CDR2 FYEKMQ, per germline (reference sequence). DNA for the CDR3: TGTGCCAGCAGCTTTAAGGGCTCCGGGGAGCTGTTTTTT. Its translation: CASSFKGSGELFF.

The chain links TRBV27 to TRBJ2-7; 11 positions match TRBD2. The CDR3 is 15 residues long. Germline V lookup: CDR1 MNHEY, CDR2 SMNVEV (reference sequence). V lost 7 bases and J lost 2; bases outside the gene matches: 7. The CDR3 sequence: CASMASGGTTYEQYF. CDR3 sequence (DNA): TGTGCCAGCATGGCTAGCGGGGGGACCACCTACGAGCAGTACTTC.

This chain joins TRBV28 and TRBJ1-1, with TRBD1 matching over 9 bases. CDR3 length: 14 residues. V was clipped by 6 bases and J by 5 bases; unmatched bases: 7. The germline CDR1 and CDR2 sequences are MDHEN and SYDVKM. The CDR3 bases are TGTGCCAGCAGCCCGACAGGGGGAGGGACTGAAGCTTTCTTT. It translates to CASSPTGGGTEAFF.

The chain couples TRBV7-2 to TRBJ1-1, with 8 positions matching TRBD1. V shed 5 bases, J shed 5 bases, and the junction held 16 bases outside the gene matches. The V gene's germline CDR1 is SGHTA and CDR2 FQGNSA. The CDR3 runs 17 residues. In DNA form, the CDR3 reads TGTGCCAGCAGCATTACTCACCGGACAGGGAGGAATACTGAAGCTTTCTTT. Protein: CASSITHRTGRNTEAFF.